The entry that follows covers one T cell receptor (beta chain) sequence. This sample is part of a study of identical twins. TCRdb redid the calling of the 5' RACE reads with MiXCR, one entry per CDR3 protein. The data show 100,000 or so distinct CDR3 sequences, around 5.5% seen once. This CDR3 comprises 16 residues. V lost 3 bases to trimming and J lost 8 bases; unmatched junction nucleotides: 13. Germline loops: CDR1 DFQATT, CDR2 SNEGSKA (reference sequence). This sequence joins TRBV20-1 and TRBJ2-1; 10 nucleotides align to TRBD2. The sequence was obtained from a woman in her forties or fifties in good health. The sequenced sample was memory T cells sorted from blood. CDR3 in amino acids: CSARPLLAGEIYEQFF. CDR3 DNA sequence: TGCAGTGCTAGGCCTCTGCTAGCGGGAGAAATCTATGAGCAGTTCTTC.